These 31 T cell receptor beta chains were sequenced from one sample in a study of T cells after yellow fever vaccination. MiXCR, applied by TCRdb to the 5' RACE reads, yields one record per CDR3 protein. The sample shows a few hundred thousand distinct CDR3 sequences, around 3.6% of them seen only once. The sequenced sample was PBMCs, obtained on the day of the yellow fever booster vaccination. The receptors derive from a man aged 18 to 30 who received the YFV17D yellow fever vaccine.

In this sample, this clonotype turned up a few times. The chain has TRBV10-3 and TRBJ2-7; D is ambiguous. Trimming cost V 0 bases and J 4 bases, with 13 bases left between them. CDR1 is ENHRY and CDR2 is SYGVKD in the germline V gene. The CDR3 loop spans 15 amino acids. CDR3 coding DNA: TGTGCCATCAGTGAGTCTCTGGACGGATCTTACGAGCAGTACTTC. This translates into CAISESLDGSYEQYF.

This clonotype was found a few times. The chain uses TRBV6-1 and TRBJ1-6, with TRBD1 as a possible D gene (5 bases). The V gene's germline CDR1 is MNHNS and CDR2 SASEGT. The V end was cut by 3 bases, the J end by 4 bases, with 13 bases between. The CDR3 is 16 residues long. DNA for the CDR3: TGTGCCAGCAGTGAGGCCCCGGAGGGGTATAATTCACCCCTCCACTTT. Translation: CASSEAPEGYNSPLHF.

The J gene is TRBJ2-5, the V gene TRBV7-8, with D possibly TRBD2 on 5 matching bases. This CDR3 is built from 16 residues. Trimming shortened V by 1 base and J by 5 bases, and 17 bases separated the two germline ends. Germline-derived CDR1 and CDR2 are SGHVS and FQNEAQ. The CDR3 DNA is TGTGCCAGCAGCTTAGTGCGGCTAGCTTTTTCGGAGACCCAGTACTTC. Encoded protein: CASSLVRLAFSETQYF.

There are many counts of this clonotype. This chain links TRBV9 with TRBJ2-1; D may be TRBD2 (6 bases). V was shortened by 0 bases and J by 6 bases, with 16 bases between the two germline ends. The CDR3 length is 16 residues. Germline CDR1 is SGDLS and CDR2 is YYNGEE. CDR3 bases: TGTGCCAGCAGCGTAGATTTAGCGGTGGGGGGCAATGAGCAGTTCTTC. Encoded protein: CASSVDLAVGGNEQFF.

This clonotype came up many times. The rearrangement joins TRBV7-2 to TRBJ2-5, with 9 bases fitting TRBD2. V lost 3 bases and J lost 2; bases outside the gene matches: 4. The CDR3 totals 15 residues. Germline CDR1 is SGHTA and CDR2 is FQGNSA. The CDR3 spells CASSFQRGEQETQYF. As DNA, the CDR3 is TGTGCCAGCAGCTTCCAGCGGGGGGAACAAGAGACCCAGTACTTC. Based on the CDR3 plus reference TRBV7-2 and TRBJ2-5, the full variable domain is GAGVSQSPSNKVTEKGKDVELRCDPISGHTALYWYRQSLGQGLEFLIYFQGNSAPDKSGLPSDRFSAERTGGSVSTLTIQRTQQEDSAVYLCASSFQRGEQETQYFGPGTRLLVL.

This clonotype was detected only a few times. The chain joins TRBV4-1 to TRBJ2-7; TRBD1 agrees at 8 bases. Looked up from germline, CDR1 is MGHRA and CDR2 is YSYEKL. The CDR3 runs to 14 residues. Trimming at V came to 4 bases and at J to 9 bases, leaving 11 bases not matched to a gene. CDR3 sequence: CASSRPGGLRRQYF. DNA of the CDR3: TGCGCCAGCAGCCGCCCAGGGGGCCTACGACGGCAGTACTTC.

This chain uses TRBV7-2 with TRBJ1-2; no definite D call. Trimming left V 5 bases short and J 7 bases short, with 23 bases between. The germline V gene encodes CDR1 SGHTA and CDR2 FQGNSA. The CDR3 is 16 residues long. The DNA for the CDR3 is TGTGCCAGCAGCCCACCGGTCGGGCCCCCTTCCTGTGGCTACACCTTC. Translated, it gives CASSPPVGPPSCGYTF. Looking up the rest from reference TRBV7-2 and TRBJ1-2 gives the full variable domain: GAGVSQSPSNKVTEKGKDVELRCDPISGHTALYWYRQSLGQGLEFLIYFQGNSAPDKSGLPSDRFSAERTGGSVSTLTIQRTQQEDSAVYLCASSPPVGPPSCGYTFGSGTRLTVV.

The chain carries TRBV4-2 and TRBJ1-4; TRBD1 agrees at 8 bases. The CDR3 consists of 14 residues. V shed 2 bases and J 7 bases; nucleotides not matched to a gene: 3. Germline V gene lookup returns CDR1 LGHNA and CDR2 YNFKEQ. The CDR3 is CASSQRQGSEKLFF. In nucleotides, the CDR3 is TGTGCCAGCAGCCAAAGACAGGGGAGTGAAAAACTGTTTTTT.

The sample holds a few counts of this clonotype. The CDR3: CASSLLPLYGGETQYF. DNA for the CDR3: TGTGCCAGCAGCTTACTCCCCTTATACGGGGGAGAGACCCAGTACTTC. The chain has TRBV7-8 and TRBJ2-5, with D possibly TRBD2 on 6 matching bases. Germline V CDR1 and CDR2: SGHVS, FQNEAQ. CDR3 length: 16 amino acids. The V end lost 2 bases, the J end lost 4 bases, and 17 bases lay between the germline ends.

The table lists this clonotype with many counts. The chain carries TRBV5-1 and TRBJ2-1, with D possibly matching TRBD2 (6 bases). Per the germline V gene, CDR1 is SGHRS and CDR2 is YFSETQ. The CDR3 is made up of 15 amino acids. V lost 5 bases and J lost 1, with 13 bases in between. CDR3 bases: TGCGCCAGCAGTATTAGCGGACTTTCCTACAATGAGCAGTTCTTC. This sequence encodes CASSISGLSYNEQFF.

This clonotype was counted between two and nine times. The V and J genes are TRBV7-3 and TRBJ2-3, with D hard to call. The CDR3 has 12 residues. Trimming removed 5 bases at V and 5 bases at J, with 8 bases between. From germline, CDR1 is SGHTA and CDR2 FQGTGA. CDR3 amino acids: CASSITGDTQYF. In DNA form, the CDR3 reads TGTGCCAGCAGCATCACCGGAGATACGCAGTATTTT.

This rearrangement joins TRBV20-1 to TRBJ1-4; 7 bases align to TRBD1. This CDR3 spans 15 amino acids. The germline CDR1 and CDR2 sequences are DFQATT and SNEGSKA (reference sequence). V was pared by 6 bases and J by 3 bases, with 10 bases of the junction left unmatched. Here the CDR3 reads CSASRQGTANEKLFF. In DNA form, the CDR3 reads TGCAGTGCCAGCCGACAGGGAACGGCTAATGAAAAACTGTTTTTT.

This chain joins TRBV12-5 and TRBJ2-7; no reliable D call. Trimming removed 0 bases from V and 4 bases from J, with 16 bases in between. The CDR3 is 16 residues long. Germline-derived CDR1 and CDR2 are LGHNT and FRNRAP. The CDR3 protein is CASGLVVGTPLYEQYF. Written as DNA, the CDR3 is TGTGCTAGTGGTTTGGTAGTCGGCACACCCCTGTACGAGCAGTACTTC.

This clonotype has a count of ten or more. The CDR3 nucleotides are TGCAGCGGTCGGGGCGGGGACACCGGGGAGCTGTTTTTT. It yields the protein CSGRGGDTGELFF. V is TRBV29-1 and J is TRBJ2-2; D is possibly TRBD2 (6 bases). This CDR3 comprises 13 residues. Looked up from germline, CDR1 is SQVTM and CDR2 is ANQGSEA. V was pared by 7 bases and J by 3 bases, with 12 bases between.

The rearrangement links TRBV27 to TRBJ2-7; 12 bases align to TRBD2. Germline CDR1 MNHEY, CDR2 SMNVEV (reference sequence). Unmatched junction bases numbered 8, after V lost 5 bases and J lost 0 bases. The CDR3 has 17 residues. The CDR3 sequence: CASSPRLAGASSYEQYF. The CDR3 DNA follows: TGTGCCAGCAGTCCCAGACTAGCGGGGGCCTCCTCCTACGAGCAGTACTTC.

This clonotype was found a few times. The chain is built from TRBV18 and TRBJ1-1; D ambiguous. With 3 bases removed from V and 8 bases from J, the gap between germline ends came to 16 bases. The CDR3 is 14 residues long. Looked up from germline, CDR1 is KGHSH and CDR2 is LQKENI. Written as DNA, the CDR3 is TGTGCCAGCTCACCCCGCGGGGTGCGAGGGGAAGCTTTCTTT. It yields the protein CASSPRGVRGEAFF.

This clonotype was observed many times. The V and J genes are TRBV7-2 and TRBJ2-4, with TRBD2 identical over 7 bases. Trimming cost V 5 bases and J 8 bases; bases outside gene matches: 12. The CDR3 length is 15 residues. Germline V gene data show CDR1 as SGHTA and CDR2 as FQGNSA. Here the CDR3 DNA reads TGTGCCAGCAGCCCCAATTGGGGGGGGAGGGACATTCAGTACTTC. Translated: CASSPNWGGRDIQYF.

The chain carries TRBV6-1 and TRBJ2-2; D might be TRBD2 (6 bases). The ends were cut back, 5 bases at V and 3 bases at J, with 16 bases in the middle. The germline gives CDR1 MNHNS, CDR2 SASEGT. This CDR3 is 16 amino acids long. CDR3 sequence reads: CASSPGLATDTGELFF. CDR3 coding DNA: TGTGCCAGCAGTCCGGGACTGGCGACTGACACCGGGGAGCTGTTTTTT.

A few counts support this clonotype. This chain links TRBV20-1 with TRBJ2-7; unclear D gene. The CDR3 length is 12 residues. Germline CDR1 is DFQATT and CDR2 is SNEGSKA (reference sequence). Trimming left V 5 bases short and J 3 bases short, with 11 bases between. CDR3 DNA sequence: TGCAGTGCTCACTATTCTCTCTACGAGCAGTACTTC. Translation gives CSAHYSLYEQYF.

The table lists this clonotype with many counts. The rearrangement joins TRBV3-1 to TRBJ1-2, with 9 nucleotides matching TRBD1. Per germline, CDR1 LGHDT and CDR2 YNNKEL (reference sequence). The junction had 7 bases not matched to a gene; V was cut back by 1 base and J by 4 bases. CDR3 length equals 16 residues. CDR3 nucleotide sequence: TGTGCCAGCAGCCAAGCGGGACAGGGTCTCGGCTATGGCTACACCTTC. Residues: CASSQAGQGLGYGYTF.

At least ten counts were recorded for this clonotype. CDR3 bases: TGTGCCAGCAGCCCGAGGGGGCAGGCCGGGGAGCTGTTTTTT. Protein product: CASSPRGQAGELFF. The gene calls are TRBV11-3 and TRBJ2-2; the match to TRBD1 covers 7 bases. Trimming took 5 bases from V and 6 from J; bases not matched to a gene: 6. The CDR3 is 14 amino acids. The V gene's germline CDR1 is SGHNT and CDR2 YENEEA.

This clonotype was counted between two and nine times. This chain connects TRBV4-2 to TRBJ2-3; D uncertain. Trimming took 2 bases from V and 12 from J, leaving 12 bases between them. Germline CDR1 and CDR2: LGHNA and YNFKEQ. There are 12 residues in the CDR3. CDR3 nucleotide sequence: TGTGCCAGCAGCCAACCTGGACCCTTCCAGTATTTT. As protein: CASSQPGPFQYF.

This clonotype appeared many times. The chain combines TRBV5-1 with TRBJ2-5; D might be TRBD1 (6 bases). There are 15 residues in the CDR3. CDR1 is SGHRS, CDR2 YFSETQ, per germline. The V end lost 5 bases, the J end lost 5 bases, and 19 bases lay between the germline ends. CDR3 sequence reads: CASSYTGSLLETQYF. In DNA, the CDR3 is TGCGCCAGCAGTTATACAGGGTCGTTACTGGAGACCCAGTACTTC.

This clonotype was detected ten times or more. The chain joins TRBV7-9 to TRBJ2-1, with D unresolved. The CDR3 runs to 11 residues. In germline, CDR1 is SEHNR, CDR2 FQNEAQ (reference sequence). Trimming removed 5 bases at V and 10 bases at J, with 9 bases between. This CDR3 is CASSPPGEQFF. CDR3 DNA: TGTGCCAGCAGCCCCCCCGGGGAGCAGTTCTTC.

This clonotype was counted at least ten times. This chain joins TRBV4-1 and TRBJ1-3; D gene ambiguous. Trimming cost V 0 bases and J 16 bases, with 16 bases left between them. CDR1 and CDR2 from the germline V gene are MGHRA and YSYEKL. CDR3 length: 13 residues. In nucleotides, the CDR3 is TGCGCCAGCAGCCAAGATCCTGAGCGGCCGCGGTATTTT. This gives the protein CASSQDPERPRYF.

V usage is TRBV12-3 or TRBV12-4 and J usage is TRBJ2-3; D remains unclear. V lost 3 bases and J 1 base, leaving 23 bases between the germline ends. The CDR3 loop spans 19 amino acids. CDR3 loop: CASSFVIFDWLFGTDTQYF. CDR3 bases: TGTGCCAGCAGTTTTGTAATTTTTGACTGGCTTTTTGGCACAGATACGCAGTATTTT.

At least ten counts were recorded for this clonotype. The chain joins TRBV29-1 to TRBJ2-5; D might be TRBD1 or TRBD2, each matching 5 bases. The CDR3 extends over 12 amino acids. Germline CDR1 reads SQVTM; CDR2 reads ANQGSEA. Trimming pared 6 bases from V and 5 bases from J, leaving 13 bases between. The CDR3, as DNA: TGCAGCGTAGAGGGGCCGGGGGAGACCCAGTACTTC. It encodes CSVEGPGETQYF.

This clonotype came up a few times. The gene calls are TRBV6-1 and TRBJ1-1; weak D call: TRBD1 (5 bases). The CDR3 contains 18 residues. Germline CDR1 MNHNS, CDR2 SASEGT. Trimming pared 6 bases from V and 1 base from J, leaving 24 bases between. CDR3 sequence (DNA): TGTGCCAGCAGACCCTTGATCCTTAGAAGGGGCGAGAACACTGAAGCTTTCTTT. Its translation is CASRPLILRRGENTEAFF.

CDR3 sequence reads: CSARKQGGGYTF. The CDR3 DNA reads as TGCAGTGCTAGAAAACAGGGTGGGGGCTACACCTTC. The J gene is TRBJ1-2, the V gene TRBV20-1, with a weak D call TRBD1 (6 bases). Germline V gene sequence: CDR1 DFQATT, CDR2 SNEGSKA (reference sequence). V was cut by 2 bases and J by 8 bases, with 12 bases left in between. The CDR3 runs to 12 residues.

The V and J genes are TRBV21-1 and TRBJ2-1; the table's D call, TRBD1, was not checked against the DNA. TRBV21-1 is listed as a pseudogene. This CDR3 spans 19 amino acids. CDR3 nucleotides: TGTGCCAGCTCCAGGGAGGGGGACAGTGGACCCAGGGCCTACAATGAGCAGTTCTTC. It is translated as CASSREGDSGPRAYNEQFF.

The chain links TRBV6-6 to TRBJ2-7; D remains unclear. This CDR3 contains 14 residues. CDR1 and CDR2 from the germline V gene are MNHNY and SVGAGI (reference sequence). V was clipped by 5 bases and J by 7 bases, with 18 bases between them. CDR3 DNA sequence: TGTGCCAGCAGTACCCCTGGCCAAGGTGCGGAGCAGTACTTC. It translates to CASSTPGQGAEQYF.